Listed below are T cell receptor beta chains from one sample, sequenced in a study of early T cells in non-severe SARS-CoV-2 infection. TCRdb used MiXCR to reprocess the 5' RACE reads, holding one entry per CDR3 protein. In the table there are about 50,000 distinct CDR3 sequences, over 5% of which are singletons. Material: whole blood, obtained at baseline. The receptors derive from an adult who was a healthcare worker with PCR-confirmed SARS-CoV-2 infection or an uninfected control (not recorded which). CDR3s include the opening cysteine and the closing phenylalanine or tryptophan. Fields, in order: CDR3 protein, CDR3 DNA, V gene, clone size, J gene, D gene. D genes are given only for firm matches. Size values are once, few and many counts, or a class for expanded clones, and some rows have none.

CATSDPAAGQVRETQYF,TGTGCCACCAGTGACCCGGCGGCGGGACAGGTCAGAGAGACCCAGTACTTC,TRBV24-1,-,TRBJ2-5,TRBD1
CASSLSMGAGGELFF,TGTGCCAGCAGCTTATCAATGGGGGCTGGCGGGGAGCTGTTTTTT,TRBV7-2,many,TRBJ2-2,-
CASSRRPDNEKLFF,TGTGCCAGTAGCCGGCGGCCCGATAATGAAAAACTGTTTTTT,TRBV19,-,TRBJ1-4,-
CSVEDLNKEYF,TGCAGCGTTGAAGATTTGAACAAAGAGTACTTC,TRBV29-1,few,TRBJ2-7,-
CASSETSFPNEQFF,TGTGCCAGCAGTGAAACTAGCTTTCCCAATGAGCAGTTCTTC,TRBV25-1,few,TRBJ2-1,-
CASSPGWTSDNEQFF,TGCGCCAGCAGCCCTGGCTGGACTAGCGACAATGAGCAGTTCTTC,TRBV5-1,many,TRBJ2-1,TRBD2
CSGSQGYHYEQYF,TGCAGCGGTTCACAGGGTTATCACTACGAGCAGTACTTC,TRBV29-1,few,TRBJ2-7,-
CASIFQGQGQPQHF,TGTGCCAGCATATTCCAGGGTCAAGGCCAGCCCCAGCATTTT,TRBV28,few,TRBJ1-5,-
CASSAGPGQAFF,TGTGCCAGCAGCGCCGGTCCAGGGCAAGCTTTCTTT,TRBV9,-,TRBJ1-1,-
CASRTSGSFYNEQFF,TGTGCCAGCAGAACTAGCGGGAGTTTTTACAATGAGCAGTTCTTC,TRBV6-2/TRBV6-3,few,TRBJ2-1,TRBD2
CASSSYQGSNQPQHF,TGTGCCAGCAGCTCCTACCAGGGGTCAAATCAGCCCCAGCATTTT,TRBV27,many,TRBJ1-5,-
CASSQEGSDYYNEQFF,TGTGCCAGCAGCCAAGAAGGATCCGATTATTATAATGAGCAGTTCTTC,TRBV4-2,many,TRBJ2-1,-
CATSEAGIDNEQFF,TGTGCCACCAGTGAAGCGGGAATAGACAATGAGCAGTTCTTC,TRBV24-1,many,TRBJ2-1,TRBD2
CASSAVGAGVTEAFF,TGTGCCAGCAGTGCCGTAGGGGCCGGTGTCACTGAAGCTTTCTTT,TRBV6-4,many,TRBJ1-1,-
CASSVGRAGNTIYF,TGTGCCAGCAGTGTCGGCAGGGCTGGAAACACCATATATTTT,TRBV25-1,-,TRBJ1-3,-
CASSEYSPGGYNSPLHF,TGTGCCAGCAGTGAATATAGCCCAGGAGGGTATAATTCACCCCTCCACTTT,TRBV25-1,-,TRBJ1-6,-
CASSYSKTRGTNYGYTF,TGTGCCAGCAGTTACTCGAAAACCCGGGGAACTAACTATGGCTACACCTTC,TRBV6-5,many,TRBJ1-2,-
CASSQTSGRANEQFF,TGTGCCAGCAGTCAGACTAGCGGGAGGGCGAATGAGCAGTTCTTC,TRBV12-3/TRBV12-4,-,TRBJ2-1,TRBD2
CASTRDSGTPGELFF,TGTGCCAGTACCCGGGACTCCGGAACTCCCGGGGAGCTGTTTTTT,TRBV6-4,-,TRBJ2-2,-
CASSQPTSGGQTFF,TGTGCCAGCAGCCAACCGACTAGCGGGGGACAAACATTCTTC,TRBV12-3/TRBV12-4,few,TRBJ2-1,TRBD2
CASSLQAATYGYTF,TGTGCCAGCTCACTCCAGGCAGCAACTTATGGCTACACCTTC,TRBV18,many,TRBJ1-2,-
CSARDFSGIYNEQFF,TGCAGTGCTAGAGACTTTAGCGGGATTTACAATGAGCAGTTCTTC,TRBV20-1,many,TRBJ2-1,TRBD2
CASSEQGAKTQYF,TGCGCCAGCAGTGAGCAGGGGGCGAAGACCCAGTACTTC,TRBV10-2,few,TRBJ2-5,TRBD1
CASTGAGYQETQYF,TGTGCCAGCACCGGGGCAGGGTACCAAGAGACCCAGTACTTC,TRBV13,-,TRBJ2-5,-
CASSRASHTQETQYF,TGTGCCAGCAGTCGGGCCTCACATACCCAAGAGACCCAGTACTTC,TRBV6-2/TRBV6-3,few,TRBJ2-5,-
CSGTPGGGRSETQYF,TGCAGCGGGACGCCCGGAGGGGGTCGGTCGGAGACCCAGTACTTC,TRBV29-1,few,TRBJ2-5,-
CASSHRTRTSYNSPLHF,TGTGCCAGCAGCCACCGGACAAGAACCTCCTATAATTCACCCCTCCACTTT,TRBV4-2,many,TRBJ1-6,-
CASSLAPNGELFF,TGTGCCAGCAGCTTAGCTCCAAACGGGGAGCTGTTTTTT,TRBV7-8,-,TRBJ2-2,-
CASSQDPFNTEAFF,TGCGCCAGCAGCCAAGACCCCTTCAACACTGAAGCTTTCTTT,TRBV4-3,-,TRBJ1-1,-
CASSPRTGRNTEAFF,TGTGCCAGCAGCCCCCGGACAGGGAGGAACACTGAAGCTTTCTTT,TRBV14,few,TRBJ1-1,TRBD1
CASSYPGQANSPLHF,TGTGCCAGCAGTTATCCGGGACAGGCTAATTCACCCCTCCACTTT,TRBV6-2/TRBV6-3,-,TRBJ1-6,TRBD1
CSARDLGSGDTEAFF,TGCAGTGCTAGAGATCTGGGTTCGGGTGACACTGAAGCTTTCTTT,TRBV20-1,-,TRBJ1-1,-
CSARAGTSGKDEQYF,TGCAGTGCTAGAGCCGGGACTAGCGGGAAGGACGAGCAGTACTTC,TRBV20-1,few,TRBJ2-7,TRBD2
CASSQERTRGVNTEAFF,TGCGCCAGCAGCCAAGAAAGAACCCGGGGGGTAAACACTGAAGCTTTCTTT,TRBV4-1,-,TRBJ1-1,-
CASSVSAGDYYEQYF,TGTGCCAGCAGCGTAAGTGCCGGGGACTACTACGAGCAGTACTTC,TRBV9,-,TRBJ2-7,TRBD2
CASSPGPRGNQPQHF,TGTGCCAGCAGCCCGGGACCGAGGGGTAATCAGCCCCAGCATTTT,TRBV11-1,-,TRBJ1-5,-
CASSLGRYEQYF,TGTGCCAGCAGCTTAGGACGATACGAGCAGTACTTC,TRBV28,few,TRBJ2-7,-
CASSAMGATNEKLFF,TGTGCCAGCAGTGCGATGGGGGCAACTAATGAAAAACTGTTTTTT,TRBV28,-,TRBJ1-4,-
CASSEISRGEETQYF,TGCGCCAGCAGTGAGATATCCAGGGGGGAAGAGACCCAGTACTTC,TRBV10-2,many,TRBJ2-5,-
CASSLFGTYSSYEQYF,TGTGCCAGCAGCTTATTTGGCACCTACTCCTCCTACGAGCAGTACTTC,TRBV7-9,-,TRBJ2-7,-
CASSARQGGNEQFF,TGTGCCAGCAGTGCACGGCAGGGGGGGAATGAGCAGTTCTTC,TRBV6-1,many,TRBJ2-1,-
CASSTRTSGRVNEQFF,TGTGCCAGCAGCACAAGGACTAGCGGGAGGGTAAATGAGCAGTTCTTC,TRBV7-3,few,TRBJ2-1,TRBD2
CASSQVQNSGNTIYF,TGTGCCAGCAGCCAAGTGCAGAACTCTGGAAACACCATATATTTT,TRBV3-1,many,TRBJ1-3,-
CSARQGETHNYSPLHF,TGCAGTGCTAGACAGGGAGAAACCCACAACTACTCACCCCTCCACTTT,TRBV20-1,-,TRBJ1-6,-
CASSFGGGRTDTQYF,TGTGCCAGCAGTTTTGGGGGAGGGCGTACAGATACGCAGTATTTT,TRBV27,few,TRBJ2-3,TRBD2
CATLAGLYSYEQYF,TGTGCCACTTTAGCGGGGTTATATTCCTACGAGCAGTACTTC,TRBV10-3,few,TRBJ2-7,TRBD2
CASSFTPGQNTEAFF,TGTGCCAGCAGCTTTACACCTGGGCAGAACACTGAAGCTTTCTTT,TRBV11-2,few,TRBJ1-1,-
CSAEGQVTGEQYF,TGCAGCGCCGAGGGACAGGTTACCGGCGAGCAGTACTTC,TRBV29-1,-,TRBJ2-7,TRBD1